A selection of T cell receptor beta chains follows, all from one sample in a study of T cell responses to AZD1222 COVID-19 vaccine. Profiled with immunoSEQ multiplex PCR; TCRdb holds only in-frame clones, not every one. In the table there are some 200,000 clones, 85% to 95% of which are singletons. This specimen consisted of peripheral blood, obtained on day 0 of AZD1222 vaccination. The receptors were sampled from an adult in good health. CDR3s include the opening cysteine and the closing phenylalanine or tryptophan. D genes are given only for firm matches. Some rows mark clone size as missing; the rest say once, few, many or name a class of expanded clone.

size	length	J	V	D	CDR3	DNA
-	16	TRBJ1-4	TRBV7-2	TRBD1	CASSSTSGTGGEKLFF	TGTGCCAGCAGCTCTACTTCCGGGACAGGGGGCGAGAAACTGTTTTTT
-	13	TRBJ2-1	TRBV24-1	TRBD2	CATGAGPYNEQFF	TGTGCCACCGGAGCGGGGCCCTACAATGAGCAGTTCTTC
-	12	TRBJ1-2	TRBV19	-	CASSLPGDGYTF	TGTGCCAGTAGCCTTCCCGGGGATGGCTACACCTTC
few	13	TRBJ1-2	TRBV29-1	-	CSAEGVAPPGYTF	TGCAGCGCCGAGGGGGTAGCCCCTCCTGGCTACACCTTC
-	13	TRBJ1-1	TRBV27	-	CASRDRMNTEAFF	TGTGCCAGCAGGGACAGAATGAACACTGAAGCTTTCTTT
once	16	TRBJ2-2	TRBV5-1	TRBD2	CASSPPGLAITGELFF	TGCGCCAGCAGCCCCCCGGGACTAGCCATAACCGGGGAGCTGTTTTTT
-	16	TRBJ2-3	TRBV9	TRBD1	CASSMGQDFRTDTQYF	TGTGCCAGCAGCATGGGACAGGACTTTCGCACAGATACGCAGTATTTT
-	13	TRBJ2-3	TRBV19	TRBD2	CASLTSGTDTQYF	TGTGCCAGTTTGACTAGCGGCACAGATACGCAGTATTTT
-	12	TRBJ2-4	TRBV14	-	CASSQTGNIQYF	TGTGCCAGCAGCCAGACAGGAAACATTCAGTACTTC
-	14	TRBJ1-6	TRBV6-5	-	CVSTGNRARRVLHF	TGTGTCAGCACCGGGAACAGGGCGCGCCGTGTCCTCCACTTT
-	14	TRBJ1-2	TRBV30	-	CAWSLGRGWDGYTF	TGTGCCTGGAGTCTCGGCAGGGGATGGGACGGCTACACCTTC
-	16	TRBJ2-1	TRBV7-2	-	CASSWTGTSTYNEQFF	TGTGCCAGCAGCTGGACCGGGACGTCGACCTACAATGAGCAGTTCTTC
-	13	TRBJ1-1	TRBV5-6	-	CASSPGRRTEAFF	TGTGCCAGCAGCCCAGGGAGGCGCACTGAAGCTTTCTTT
-	16	TRBJ1-1	TRBV28	TRBD1	CASSRNRGLLNTEAFF	TGTGCCAGCAGCCGTAACAGGGGCCTCTTGAACACTGAAGCTTTCTTT
-	13	TRBJ1-1	TRBV2	TRBD1	CASSEVKGAAAFF	TGTGCCAGCAGTGAAGTAAAGGGGGCGGCGGCTTTCTTT
-	14	TRBJ2-7	TRBV11-2	-	CASSLDRFRSEQYF	TGTGCCAGCAGCTTAGATAGGTTTCGTAGTGAGCAGTACTTC
-	12	TRBJ1-6	TRBV19	-	CASSNRNSPLHF	TGTGCCAGTAGTAACAGAAATTCACCCCTCCACTTT
-	15	TRBJ1-3	TRBV4-2	-	CASSQDVRPGGTIYF	TGTGCCAGCAGCCAAGATGTCCGGCCGGGGGGCACCATATATTTT
-	15	TRBJ2-3	TRBV19	-	CASSIEGSGTDTQYF	TGTGCCAGTAGTATTGAGGGGTCGGGCACAGATACGCAGTATTTT
once	15	TRBJ1-3	TRBV28	-	CASSLSPPGRNTIYF	TGTGCCAGCAGTTTAAGTCCACCGGGCCGGAACACCATATATTTT
-	15	TRBJ2-5	TRBV28	TRBD2	CASSKVMGGMETQYF	TGTGCCAGCAGTAAGGTTATGGGGGGGATGGAGACCCAGTACTTC
once	13	TRBJ2-3	TRBV6-6	TRBD2	CASSLGWAGGPYF	TGTGCCAGCAGTTTGGGTTGGGCGGGGGGTCCGTATTTT
-	15	TRBJ2-3	TRBV15	TRBD1	CATSRERGRTDTQYF	TGTGCCACCAGCAGAGAAAGGGGGCGTACAGATACGCAGTATTTT
-	18	TRBJ1-2	TRBV6-1	TRBD1	CASSDLRDRVLRNYGYTF	TGTGCCAGCAGTGACCTCCGAGACAGGGTTCTCCGTAACTATGGCTACACCTTC
-	15	TRBJ2-7	TRBV7-2	-	CASSLRTVSAYEQYF	TGTGCCAGCAGCCTTAGGACAGTAAGTGCCTACGAGCAGTACTTC
-	18	TRBJ1-3	TRBV9	-	CASSVGGGRVLSGNTIYF	TGTGCCAGCAGCGTAGGGGGAGGCAGGGTTCTCTCTGGAAACACCATATATTTT
-	14	TRBJ1-2	TRBV4-1	-	CASSQEWGASGYTF	TGCGCCAGCAGCCAAGAATGGGGGGCCAGTGGCTACACCTTC
-	16	TRBJ1-3	TRBV7-2	-	CASSLWGGANGNTIYF	TGTGCCAGCAGCTTATGGGGGGGTGCGAATGGAAACACCATATATTTT
-	13	TRBJ1-2	TRBV11-1	-	CASTPGGIDGYTF	TGTGCCAGCACCCCTGGTGGGATCGATGGCTACACCTTC
-	18	TRBJ1-1	TRBV12-5	-	CASGFQGVGGGMNTEAFF	TGTGCTAGTGGTTTCCAAGGGGTGGGAGGGGGAATGAACACTGAAGCTTTCTTT